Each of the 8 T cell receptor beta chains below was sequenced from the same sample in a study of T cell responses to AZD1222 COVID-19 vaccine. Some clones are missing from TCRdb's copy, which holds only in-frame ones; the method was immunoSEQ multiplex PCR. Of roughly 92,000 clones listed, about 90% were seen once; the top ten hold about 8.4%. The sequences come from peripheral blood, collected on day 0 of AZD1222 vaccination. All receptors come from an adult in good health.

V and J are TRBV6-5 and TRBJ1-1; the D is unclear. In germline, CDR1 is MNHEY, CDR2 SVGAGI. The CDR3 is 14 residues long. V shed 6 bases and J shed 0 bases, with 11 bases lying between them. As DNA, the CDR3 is TGTGCCAGCAGGCTGGCGGCCCTGAACACTGAAGCTTTCTTT. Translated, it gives CASRLAALNTEAFF.

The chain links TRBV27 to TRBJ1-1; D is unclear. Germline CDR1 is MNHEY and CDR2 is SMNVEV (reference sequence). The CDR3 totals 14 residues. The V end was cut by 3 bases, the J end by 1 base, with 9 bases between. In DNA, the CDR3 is TGTGCCAGCAGTTTGTCTTACAGGAACACTGAAGCTTTCTTT. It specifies CASSLSYRNTEAFF.

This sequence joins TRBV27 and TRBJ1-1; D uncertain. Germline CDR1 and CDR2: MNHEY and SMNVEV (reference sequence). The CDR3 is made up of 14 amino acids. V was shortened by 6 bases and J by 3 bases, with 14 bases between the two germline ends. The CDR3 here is CASSPQRVDTEAFF. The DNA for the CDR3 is TGTGCCAGCAGCCCGCAGAGGGTAGACACTGAAGCTTTCTTT.

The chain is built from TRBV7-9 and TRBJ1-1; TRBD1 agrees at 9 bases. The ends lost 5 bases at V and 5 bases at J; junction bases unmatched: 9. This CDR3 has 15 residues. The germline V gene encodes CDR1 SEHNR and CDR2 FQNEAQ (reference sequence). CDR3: CASSTKGTGRTEAFF. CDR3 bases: TGTGCCAGCAGCACAAAGGGGACAGGGCGAACTGAAGCTTTCTTT.

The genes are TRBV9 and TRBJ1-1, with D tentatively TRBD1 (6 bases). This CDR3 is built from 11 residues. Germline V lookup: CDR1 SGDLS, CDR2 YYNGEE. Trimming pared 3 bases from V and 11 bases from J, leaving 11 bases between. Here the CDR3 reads CASSGTGRAFF. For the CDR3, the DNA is TGTGCCAGCAGCGGTACAGGGAGGGCTTTCTTT.

The CDR3 here is CASSASRQGTEAFF. DNA for the CDR3: TGTGCCAGCAGCGCCTCCCGCCAGGGAACTGAAGCTTTCTTT. The chain employs TRBV7-2 and TRBJ1-1, with D possibly TRBD1 on 5 matching bases. Deletions cut 5 bases from V and 5 bases from J, with 15 bases between. Per the germline V gene, CDR1 is SGHTA and CDR2 is FQGNSA. The CDR3 contains 14 residues.

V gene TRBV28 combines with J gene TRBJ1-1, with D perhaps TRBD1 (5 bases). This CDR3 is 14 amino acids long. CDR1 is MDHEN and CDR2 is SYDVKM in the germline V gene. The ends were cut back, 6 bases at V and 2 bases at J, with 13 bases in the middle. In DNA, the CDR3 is TGTGCCAGCAGCATTGTCCAGGGAAACACTGAAGCTTTCTTT. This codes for CASSIVQGNTEAFF.

CDR3 DNA: TGTGCCAGCAGTTCGACGGGACAGGCTTATGGCTACACCTTC. It specifies CASSSTGQAYGYTF. V and J are TRBV6-1 and TRBJ1-2; 8 bases line up with TRBD1. V shed 5 bases, J shed 5 bases, and the junction held 7 bases outside the gene matches. The CDR3 is made up of 14 amino acids. Germline CDR1 is MNHNS and CDR2 is SASEGT.